These T cell receptor beta chains were read from a single sample in a study of T cells after yellow fever vaccination. Each CDR3 protein gets one entry after TCRdb re-called the 5' RACE reads with MiXCR. The sample has hundreds of thousands of distinct CDR3 sequences; roughly an eighth are singletons. The starting material was PBMCs, obtained on the day of the yellow fever booster vaccination. These receptors originate from a man under 40 who received the YFV17D yellow fever vaccine. CDR3s leave out the opening cysteine and the closing phenylalanine or tryptophan. The order of the fields is J gene, V gene, D gene, CDR3 protein. D genes are given only for firm matches.

j_call: TRBJ2-7
v_call: TRBV6-1
d_call: -
cdr3_aa: ASSEPRVLSYEQY

j_call: TRBJ2-7
v_call: TRBV5-1
d_call: -
cdr3_aa: ASSLGAESTEQY

j_call: TRBJ1-4
v_call: TRBV3-1
d_call: -
cdr3_aa: ASSQPNEKLF

j_call: TRBJ2-7
v_call: TRBV7-2
d_call: TRBD2
cdr3_aa: ASSFQAGEGQY

j_call: TRBJ2-1
v_call: TRBV7-2
d_call: -
cdr3_aa: ASSLSRDNEQF

j_call: TRBJ1-4
v_call: TRBV27
d_call: -
cdr3_aa: ASSHHNSDEKLF

j_call: TRBJ2-7
v_call: TRBV11-2
d_call: TRBD2
cdr3_aa: ASSQFSGNDEQY

j_call: TRBJ2-7
v_call: TRBV20-1
d_call: TRBD2
cdr3_aa: SADPGLAGGWHVKEQY

j_call: TRBJ2-6
v_call: TRBV6-5
d_call: -
cdr3_aa: ASSYSLSSGANVLT

j_call: TRBJ2-5
v_call: TRBV19
d_call: -
cdr3_aa: ASKEERWTQY

j_call: TRBJ2-2
v_call: TRBV6-2/TRBV6-3
d_call: -
cdr3_aa: AATLVHSGELF

j_call: TRBJ2-7
v_call: TRBV27
d_call: TRBD2
cdr3_aa: ASSLREVHEQY

j_call: TRBJ2-3
v_call: TRBV12-3/TRBV12-4
d_call: TRBD2
cdr3_aa: ASSLSASGRRTDTQY

j_call: TRBJ2-1
v_call: TRBV12-3/TRBV12-4
d_call: -
cdr3_aa: ASSSGRNNEQF

j_call: TRBJ2-5
v_call: TRBV12-3/TRBV12-4
d_call: -
cdr3_aa: ASSPKGSLQETQY

j_call: TRBJ1-1
v_call: TRBV10-3
d_call: TRBD1
cdr3_aa: AIRPGTGLNTEAF

j_call: TRBJ1-1
v_call: TRBV7-2
d_call: -
cdr3_aa: ASSPRRTNTEAF

j_call: TRBJ2-5
v_call: TRBV5-5
d_call: -
cdr3_aa: ASSMGAGQETQY

j_call: TRBJ2-5
v_call: TRBV29-1
d_call: -
cdr3_aa: SVEDRNSPRETQY

j_call: TRBJ2-1
v_call: TRBV30
d_call: -
cdr3_aa: AWSPRSAGGEQF

j_call: TRBJ1-2
v_call: TRBV18
d_call: TRBD1
cdr3_aa: ASSLGTPGTGSGYT

j_call: TRBJ2-7
v_call: TRBV6-2/TRBV6-3
d_call: -
cdr3_aa: ASSPLDRGHTTREQY

j_call: TRBJ2-5
v_call: TRBV29-1
d_call: TRBD2
cdr3_aa: SVEDVGKREKGETQY

j_call: TRBJ2-5
v_call: TRBV28
d_call: -
cdr3_aa: ASSLVSGGPQETQY

j_call: TRBJ2-5
v_call: TRBV28
d_call: TRBD1
cdr3_aa: AIVGTGQETQY

j_call: TRBJ2-2
v_call: TRBV6-2/TRBV6-3
d_call: -
cdr3_aa: ASANRETGELF

j_call: TRBJ2-1
v_call: TRBV7-8
d_call: -
cdr3_aa: ASSQGEWHRDHNEQF

j_call: TRBJ2-5
v_call: TRBV20-1
d_call: -
cdr3_aa: SAPTGYQETQY

j_call: TRBJ2-1
v_call: TRBV2
d_call: -
cdr3_aa: ASRRDSTHYNEQF

j_call: TRBJ1-1
v_call: TRBV20-1
d_call: -
cdr3_aa: SAHPGGAAEAF

j_call: TRBJ2-5
v_call: TRBV4-2
d_call: -
cdr3_aa: ASSRPREDWAETQY

j_call: TRBJ2-1
v_call: TRBV6-2/TRBV6-3
d_call: TRBD2
cdr3_aa: ASIAGDTPIKNEQF

j_call: TRBJ1-1
v_call: TRBV7-2
d_call: -
cdr3_aa: ASSLALGRATEAF

j_call: TRBJ2-3
v_call: TRBV20-1
d_call: -
cdr3_aa: SAREGAGGDTQY

j_call: TRBJ1-2
v_call: TRBV4-3
d_call: -
cdr3_aa: ASSQEFLPLLGGYT

j_call: TRBJ1-2
v_call: TRBV20-1
d_call: -
cdr3_aa: SARGAGSDNYGYT

j_call: TRBJ2-7
v_call: TRBV6-2/TRBV6-3
d_call: -
cdr3_aa: ASSTRQPYEQY

j_call: TRBJ2-7
v_call: TRBV15
d_call: TRBD2
cdr3_aa: ATSRSRPGTSGFYEQY

j_call: TRBJ2-3
v_call: TRBV19
d_call: -
cdr3_aa: ASSIDARGRSPDTQY

j_call: TRBJ1-1
v_call: TRBV29-1
d_call: TRBD1
cdr3_aa: SLDRGSTEAF

j_call: TRBJ2-7
v_call: TRBV12-3/TRBV12-4
d_call: -
cdr3_aa: ARSFLSSYEQY

j_call: TRBJ2-7
v_call: TRBV20-1
d_call: TRBD2
cdr3_aa: SASGAGLSYEQY

j_call: TRBJ2-1
v_call: TRBV15
d_call: TRBD1
cdr3_aa: ATWGQGAAEQF

j_call: TRBJ1-4
v_call: TRBV5-1
d_call: -
cdr3_aa: ASRPDINEKLF

j_call: TRBJ2-2
v_call: TRBV19
d_call: -
cdr3_aa: ASSIAPEPGELF

j_call: TRBJ1-1
v_call: TRBV27
d_call: -
cdr3_aa: ASSLSRGGTEAF

j_call: TRBJ2-1
v_call: TRBV7-2
d_call: -
cdr3_aa: ASSPTRLASYNEQF

j_call: TRBJ2-2
v_call: TRBV28
d_call: TRBD2
cdr3_aa: ATLISGRATGELF

j_call: TRBJ1-2
v_call: TRBV12-3/TRBV12-4
d_call: TRBD1
cdr3_aa: ASSPQGAQVYGYT

j_call: TRBJ2-7
v_call: TRBV18
d_call: TRBD2
cdr3_aa: ASSPPGLAGVGEQY

j_call: TRBJ2-5
v_call: TRBV9
d_call: -
cdr3_aa: ASSVGLSSGQETQY

j_call: TRBJ2-1
v_call: TRBV14
d_call: -
cdr3_aa: ASSQQTIAFRRDEQF

j_call: TRBJ2-2
v_call: TRBV18
d_call: TRBD1
cdr3_aa: ASSQRQGQNTGELF

j_call: TRBJ2-7
v_call: TRBV15
d_call: TRBD1
cdr3_aa: ATSSSTGVGDEQY

j_call: TRBJ2-7
v_call: TRBV28
d_call: TRBD1
cdr3_aa: ASRRQGAPSSYEQY